This T cell receptor beta chain was sequenced in a study of cytomegalovirus exposure and HLA in healthy donors. General study results and limits: Reportedly, cytomegalovirus status was diagnosed with high sensitivity and specificity. Researchers counted around 180 TCR beta chains as cytomegalovirus-associated. Rarity characterized most TCR sequences, yet some public TCRs appeared in many donors.

The donors were in the approximately 120-subject validation cohort; that cohort was separate from the approximately 730-subject first cohort. Sequencing was performed with immunoSEQ multiplex PCR; in TCRdb, only in-frame clones are kept and a portion is missing. Among roughly 120,000 clones listed, roughly 90% were seen once. The J segment lost 3 bases and the V segment lost 0 bases, leaving 11 bases of the junction unmatched. The CDR3 length is 18 residues. Per germline, CDR1 SGHRS and CDR2 YFSETQ. Regarding this clone: The antigen remains unidentified.

This sequence was found in a woman in her late teens or twenties in good health and CMV-seropositive. Sequenced input: PBMCs. This chain connects TRBV5-1 to TRBJ2-1; TRBD2 matches 8 bases. Here the CDR3 DNA reads TGCGCCAGCAGCTTGGCGCGCGGGGGGCGGAACAACTACAATGAGCAGTTCTTC. Translation: CASSLARGGRNNYNEQFF.